The 11 T cell receptor beta chains listed next were all sequenced from one sample in a study of blood T cell repertoires in COVID-19. Sequencing used immunoSEQ multiplex PCR; TCRdb keeps in-frame clones, though not all of them. Among around 700,000 clones listed, approximately 90% were seen once. Sequenced material: peripheral blood. The receptors were sampled from a woman younger than 35 with acute or convalescent COVID-19.

The genes are TRBV5-1 and TRBJ2-3; D possibly corresponds to TRBD1 (6 bases). Germline V gives CDR1 SGHRS, CDR2 YFSETQ. V shed 4 bases and J shed 4 bases, with 19 bases lying between them. The CDR3 is 16 residues long. The CDR3 DNA follows: TGCGCCAGCAGCCTCAACCCGGGACACGGGGCAGATACGCAGTATTTT. It encodes CASSLNPGHGADTQYF.

The DNA for the CDR3 is TGTGCCAGCAGTGACGGGCCCCCAGGCACTGAAGCTTTCTTT. This sequence encodes CASSDGPPGTEAFF. The V and J genes are TRBV6-4 and TRBJ1-1, with D unresolved. CDR1 is MRHNA and CDR2 is SNTAGT in the germline V gene. V was trimmed by 2 bases and J by 4 bases, leaving 11 bases between them. The CDR3 extends over 14 amino acids.

The chain recombines TRBV7-2 with TRBJ2-1, with TRBD2 matching 11 bases. V trimming: 2 bases; J trimming: 8 bases; junction bases outside the gene matches: 8. Germline-derived CDR1 and CDR2 are SGHTA and FQGNSA. The CDR3 contains 16 residues. CDR3 residues: CASSLPRSGGGYEQFF. The CDR3 nucleotides are TGTGCCAGCAGCTTACCTCGTAGCGGGGGGGGCTATGAGCAGTTCTTC.

The J gene is TRBJ1-1, the V gene TRBV7-8; D might be TRBD1 (5 bases). CDR3 length: 15 amino acids. Trimming removed 7 bases from V and 0 bases from J, with 15 bases in between. Germline lookup yields CDR1 SGHVS and CDR2 FQNEAQ. The CDR3 region has the DNA TGTGCCAGCAAATCAGAACAGGCTCTGAACACTGAAGCTTTCTTT. This encodes CASKSEQALNTEAFF.

The chain carries TRBV5-1 and TRBJ2-5, with 7 bases fitting TRBD1. This CDR3 region has 15 residues. Germline V lookup: CDR1 SGHRS, CDR2 YFSETQ. Germline trimming cut 4 bases from V and 2 bases from J; bases unmatched to any gene: 8. The CDR3: CASSRGQTIQETQYF. In DNA form, the CDR3 reads TGCGCCAGCAGCCGGGGACAGACGATACAAGAGACCCAGTACTTC.

This chain connects TRBV27 to TRBJ2-5; 7 bases are shared with TRBD2. V dropped 4 bases and J dropped 5; count of bases not matched to a gene: 10. Germline V lookup: CDR1 MNHEY, CDR2 SMNVEV (reference sequence). This CDR3 has 15 amino acids. The CDR3, as DNA: TGTGCCAGCAGTTCAATCAGCGGGGATATGGAGACCCAGTACTTC. Its translation: CASSSISGDMETQYF.

The chain couples TRBV5-1 to TRBJ1-3; D not certain. The CDR3 runs to 16 residues. Germline CDR1 SGHRS, CDR2 YFSETQ. Trimming pared 6 bases from V and 0 bases from J, leaving 16 bases between. The CDR3 sequence: CASTPQGADSGNTIYF. The CDR3 DNA is TGCGCCAGCACCCCTCAAGGAGCAGACTCTGGAAACACCATATATTTT. Complete variable domain (other parts from reference TRBV5-1 and TRBJ1-3): KAGVTQTPRYLIKTRGQQVTLSCSPISGHRSVSWYQQTPGQGLQFLFEYFSETQRNKGNFPGRFSGRQFSNSRSEMNVSTLELGDSALYLCASTPQGADSGNTIYFGEGSWLTVV.

In regard to this clone: The same CDR3 can be traced to other DNA sequences in this sample. The chain carries TRBV7-9 and TRBJ1-1; 8 positions agree with TRBD1. Germline loops: CDR1 SEHNR, CDR2 FQNEAQ (reference sequence). CDR3 size: 13 residues. Trimming cost V 5 bases and J 5 bases; bases outside gene matches: 4. The CDR3 sequence is CASSPRQGTEAFF. CDR3 nucleotide sequence: TGTGCCAGCAGCCCCCGACAGGGGACTGAAGCTTTCTTT.

The chain links TRBV5-1 to TRBJ1-5; TRBD1 aligns across 8 bases. V was clipped by 1 base and J by 7 bases; unmatched bases: 7. Germline CDR1 SGHRS, CDR2 YFSETQ. The CDR3 runs to 15 residues. The DNA of the CDR3 is TGCGCCAGCAGCTTGATGGCAGGGGGCGACCAGCCCCAGCATTTT. Its translation: CASSLMAGGDQPQHF.

The chain recombines TRBV6-5 with TRBJ2-1, with D unclear. V was trimmed by 6 bases and J by 9 bases, leaving 12 bases between them. The germline V gene encodes CDR1 MNHEY and CDR2 SVGAGI. This CDR3 comprises 12 residues. CDR3 protein: CASRPTEVEQFF. For the CDR3, the DNA is TGTGCCAGCAGACCGACCGAGGTTGAGCAGTTCTTC.

V gene TRBV7-6 combines with J gene TRBJ1-6, with TRBD1 matching over 7 bases. CDR3 length equals 15 residues. Germline V gives CDR1 SGHVS, CDR2 FNYEAQ. V gave up 5 bases and J gave up 7 bases; unmatched junction bases: 8. CDR3 nucleotide sequence: TGTGCCAGCAGCCCAGGGACAGTAGTAAATTCACCCCTCCACTTT. It encodes CASSPGTVVNSPLHF.